This T cell receptor (beta chain) was identified during a study of cytomegalovirus exposure and HLA in healthy donors. The length of the CDR3 is 14 residues. V was clipped by 0 bases and J by 9 bases; unmatched bases: 4. Germline V lookup: CDR1 GTSNPN, CDR2 SVGIG (reference sequence). Primers: 60 Vbeta forward and 13 Jbeta reverse. Profiling relied on immunoSEQ multiplex PCR, and the TCRdb table lists in-frame clones only, not all of them. The sample consists of some 70,000 clones, around 77% of them appearing once. Study-wide findings and caveats: In a later analysis, productive TCRs from donors in an Asian-associated ancestry cluster reportedly carried fewer N-insertions than the cohort mean.

Worth noting for this clone: What it binds is not known.

Sequencing was carried out using PBMCs. This TCR came from a man in his forties or fifties in good health and CMV-seronegative. The V gene is TRBV30, the J gene TRBJ1-5, with 11 positions matching TRBD1. Here the CDR3 reads CAWSVGTGGGPQHF. The CDR3 bases are TGTGCCTGGAGTGTAGGGACAGGGGGGGGGCCCCAGCATTTT.